These 2 T cell receptor beta chains originate from one sample sequenced in a study of blood T cell repertoires in COVID-19. The repertoire was sequenced with immunoSEQ multiplex PCR; TCRdb's copy has only in-frame clones and lacks some. Altogether about 55,000 clones are present, 65% to 90% being singletons, with the ten largest covering roughly 13%. The sample taken for sequencing was peripheral blood. These receptors were obtained from a human donor in a cohort sampled during active COVID-19.

This clone was picked up one time. This chain connects TRBV4-3 to TRBJ2-1, with a tentative D call TRBD1 (7 bases). The CDR3 sequence is 15 residues long. The germline V and J ends were trimmed by 4 bases and 6 bases, with 16 bases remaining between them. CDR1 and CDR2 from the germline V gene are LGHNA and YSLEER. CDR3 region: CASSLWRGLGNEQFF. The CDR3 DNA is TGCGCCAGCAGCCTATGGAGGGGGCTCGGCAATGAGCAGTTCTTC.

The CDR3 DNA reads as TGTGCCAGCAGCTATGAGGGGAGGGACTATGGCTACACCTTC. It codes for CASSYEGRDYGYTF. This sequence joins TRBV7-9 and TRBJ1-2; tentative D call: TRBD1 (5 bases). Germline V gives CDR1 SEHNR, CDR2 FQNEAQ (reference sequence). This CDR3 has 14 residues. With 4 bases removed from V and 3 bases from J, the gap between germline ends came to 12 bases. The full variable domain, with the rest looked up from reference TRBV7-9 and TRBJ1-2, is DTGVSQNPRHKITKRGQNVTFRCDPISEHNRLYWYRQTLGQGPEFLTYFQNEAQLEKSRLLSDRFSAERPKGSFSTLEIQRTEQGDSAMYLCASSYEGRDYGYTFGSGTRLTVV.